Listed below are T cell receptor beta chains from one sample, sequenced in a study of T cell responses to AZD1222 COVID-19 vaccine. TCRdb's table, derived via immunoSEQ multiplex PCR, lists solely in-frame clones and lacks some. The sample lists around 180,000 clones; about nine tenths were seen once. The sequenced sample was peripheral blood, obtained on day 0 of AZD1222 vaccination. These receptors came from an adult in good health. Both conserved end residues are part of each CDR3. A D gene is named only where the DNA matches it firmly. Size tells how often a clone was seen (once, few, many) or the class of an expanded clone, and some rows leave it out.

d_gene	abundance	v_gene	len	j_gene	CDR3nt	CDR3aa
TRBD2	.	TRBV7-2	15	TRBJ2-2	TGTGCCAGTTCGACTAGCGGGGGGGACACCGGGGAGCTGTTTTTT	CASSTSGGDTGELFF
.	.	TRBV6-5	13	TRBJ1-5	TGTGCCAGCAGTTACTCGAGAAATCAGCCCCAGCATTTT	CASSYSRNQPQHF
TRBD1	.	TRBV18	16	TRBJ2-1	TGTGCCAGCTCACCGTGGACAGGGGTCTCCTACAATGAGCAGTTCTTC	CASSPWTGVSYNEQFF
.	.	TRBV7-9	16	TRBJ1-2	TGTGCCAGCAGCTTAGTCGCCGGGGGGAAAAACTATGGCTACACCTTC	CASSLVAGGKNYGYTF
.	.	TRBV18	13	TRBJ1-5	TGTGCCAGCTCACCGCGACAAGATCAGCCCCAGCATTTT	CASSPRQDQPQHF
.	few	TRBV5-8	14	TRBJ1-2	TGTGCCAGCAGCGCACACCCGACCAACTATGGCTACACCTTC	CASSAHPTNYGYTF
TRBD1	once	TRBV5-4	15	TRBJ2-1	TGTGCCAGCAGCTTCGGGGGGACAGGGATGAATGAGCAGTTCTTC	CASSFGGTGMNEQFF
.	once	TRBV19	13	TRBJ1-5	TGTGCCAGTGCGGACTCGCGGAATCAGCCCCAGCATTTT	CASADSRNQPQHF
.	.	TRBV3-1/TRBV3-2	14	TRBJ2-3	TGTGCCAGCAGTCACGGTAAGAATCGAGATACGCAGTATTTT	CASSHGKNRDTQYF
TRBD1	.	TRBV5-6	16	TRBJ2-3	TGTGCCAGCAGCTCCCGGGACAGTGGTTGGATGGGTACGCAGTATTTT	CASSSRDSGWMGTQYF
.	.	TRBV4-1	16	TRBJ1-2	TGCGCCAGCAGCCAAGTAGTTGAGGTCGCAGCCTATGGCTACACCTTC	CASSQVVEVAAYGYTF
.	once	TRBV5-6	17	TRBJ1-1	TGTGCCAGCAGCTTGGGCGGAGCTGGTGGGTGGGGCACTGAAGCTTTCTTT	CASSLGGAGGWGTEAFF
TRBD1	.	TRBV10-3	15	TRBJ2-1	TGTGCCATCAGCCTCCTGGGACAGGGATCCAATGAGCAGTTCTTC	CAISLLGQGSNEQFF
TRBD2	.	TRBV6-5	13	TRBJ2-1	TGTGCCAGCGGCGGGAGCTCCTACAATGAGCAGTTCTTC	CASGGSSYNEQFF
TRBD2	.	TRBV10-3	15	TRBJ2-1	TGTGCCATCAGTGGACCGGGACTAGGACTCAATGAGCAGTTCTTC	CAISGPGLGLNEQFF
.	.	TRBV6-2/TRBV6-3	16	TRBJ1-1	TGTGCCAGCAGTCTCACCCCGGGGGGACGGGGCACTGAAGCTTTCTTT	CASSLTPGGRGTEAFF
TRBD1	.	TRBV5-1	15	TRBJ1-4	TGCGCCAGCAGCTTGGCCCCAGGGGGCGGTGAAAAACTGTTTTTT	CASSLAPGGGEKLFF
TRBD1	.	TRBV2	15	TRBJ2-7	TGTGCCAGCAGTGTGGGACAGGGGGCAAGATACGAGCAGTACTTC	CASSVGQGARYEQYF
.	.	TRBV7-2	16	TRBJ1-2	TGTGCCAGCAGCCCGCGCAGCAGAGGGGGGACTCATGGCTACACCTTC	CASSPRSRGGTHGYTF
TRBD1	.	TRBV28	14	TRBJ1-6	TGTGCCAGCAGTTCAGGGGGCGCGGATTCACCCCTCCACTTT	CASSSGGADSPLHF
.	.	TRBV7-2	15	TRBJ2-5	TGTGCCAGCAGCTTAGTGGAAGGGGGTTGGGAGACCCAGTACTTC	CASSLVEGGWETQYF
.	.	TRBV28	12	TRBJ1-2	TGTGCCAGCGAGAGGGCTAACTATGGCTACACCTTC	CASERANYGYTF
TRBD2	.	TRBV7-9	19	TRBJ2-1	TGTGCCAGCAGCTTAGCCGGGACTAGCTTGCTGAACACCTACAATGAGCAGTTCTTC	CASSLAGTSLLNTYNEQFF
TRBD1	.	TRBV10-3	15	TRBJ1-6	TGTGCCATCAGTGAGTTTACAGGGGCCAATTCACCCCTCCACTTT	CAISEFTGANSPLHF
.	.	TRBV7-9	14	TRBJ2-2	TGTGCCAGCAGCTTAGAACTAGACACCGGGGAGCTGTTTTTT	CASSLELDTGELFF
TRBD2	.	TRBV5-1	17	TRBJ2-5	TGCGCCAGCAGCCACGAGCGGGGGCCCCGGCGGGGGGAGACCCAGTACTTC	CASSHERGPRRGETQYF
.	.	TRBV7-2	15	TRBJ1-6	TGTGCCAGCAGCTCCTTAGAGGGTTTAGGTTCACCCCTCCACTTT	CASSSLEGLGSPLHF
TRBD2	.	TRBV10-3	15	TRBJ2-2	TGTGCCATCAGTGGCCCGGGACTAGCTGACGGGGAGCTGTTTTTT	CAISGPGLADGELFF
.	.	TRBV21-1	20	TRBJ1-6	TGTGCCAGCTTCCCAGGGCTAAACAGGGGGGAAGCGGGGAAAAATTCACCCCTCCACTTT	CASFPGLNRGEAGKNSPLHF
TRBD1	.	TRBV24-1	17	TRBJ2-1	TGTGCCACCTCCCTCTCTTCCGGGACAGGGGGATACAATGAGCAGTTCTTC	CATSLSSGTGGYNEQFF
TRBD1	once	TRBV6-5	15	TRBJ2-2	TGTGCCAGCAGCCCCGGACAGGGTCTTGGCGGGGAGCTGTTTTTT	CASSPGQGLGGELFF
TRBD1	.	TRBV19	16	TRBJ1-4	TGTGCCAGTAGTACCTCACGGACAGGCGGGGCTGAAAAACTGTTTTTT	CASSTSRTGGAEKLFF
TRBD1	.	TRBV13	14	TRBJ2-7	TGTGCCAGCAGCCGTACGGGACAGAGCTACGAGCAGTACTTC	CASSRTGQSYEQYF
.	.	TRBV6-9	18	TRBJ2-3	TGTGCCAGCAGTTATAAGTCGTACACGGCGCGGAAAACAGATACGCAGTATTTT	CASSYKSYTARKTDTQYF